These T cell receptor beta chains were read from a single sample in a study of blood T cells in healthy people across ages. TCRdb called the 5' RACE reads again in MiXCR, with one record for every CDR3 protein. The repertoire holds 1.5 million or so distinct CDR3 sequences, around 42% seen once, with roughly 7.9% in the top ten. Sequencing used blood. The origin of the receptors is a woman under 30 in good health. Each CDR3 is given with its conserved first and last residue. The D gene is left open where the match is weak. Not every row has a clone size; where given, it reads once, few, many or a size class.

V gene: TRBV4-1
J gene: TRBJ2-7
D gene: -
clone size: -
CDR3 DNA: TGCGCCAGCAGCCAGGGCAGGGGGGCCTACGAGCAGTACTTC
CDR3 protein: CASSQGRGAYEQYF

V gene: TRBV2
J gene: TRBJ2-7
D gene: TRBD1
clone size: -
CDR3 DNA: TGTGCCAGCAAAGGTTGGTCGAAGGGACAGGGGACCTACGAGCAGTACTTC
CDR3 protein: CASKGWSKGQGTYEQYF

V gene: TRBV3-1
J gene: TRBJ1-2
D gene: -
clone size: -
CDR3 DNA: TGTGCCAGCAGCCAAGAAATAGGCTATGGCTACACCTTC
CDR3 protein: CASSQEIGYGYTF

V gene: TRBV7-9
J gene: TRBJ2-1
D gene: -
clone size: few
CDR3 DNA: TGTGCCAGCAGACGACCCCCGGGCCGCTCTATCCCCTCCTACAATGAGCAGTTCTTC
CDR3 protein: CASRRPPGRSIPSYNEQFF

V gene: TRBV4-1
J gene: TRBJ1-2
D gene: TRBD1
clone size: few
CDR3 DNA: TGCGCCAGCAGCAACCCGGCCGGGAGGGGGCCAGTCTATGGCTACACCTTC
CDR3 protein: CASSNPAGRGPVYGYTF

V gene: TRBV25-1
J gene: TRBJ2-7
D gene: -
clone size: -
CDR3 DNA: TGTGCCAGCGGTATAGCCCTAACCTACAATGAGCAGTACTTC
CDR3 protein: CASGIALTYNEQYF

V gene: TRBV10-3
J gene: TRBJ2-1
D gene: -
clone size: -
CDR3 DNA: TGTGCCATCAGTGAGTCGGGCGGGGCAAATGAGCAGTTCTTC
CDR3 protein: CAISESGGANEQFF

V gene: TRBV7-3
J gene: TRBJ2-5
D gene: TRBD1
clone size: few
CDR3 DNA: TGTGCCAGCAGCTATCTTGGGACAGGGGAACAAGAGACCCAGTACTTC
CDR3 protein: CASSYLGTGEQETQYF

V gene: TRBV2
J gene: TRBJ1-1
D gene: -
clone size: -
CDR3 DNA: TGTGCCAGCGACCCACGGGACCGAGACACTGAAGCTTTCTTT
CDR3 protein: CASDPRDRDTEAFF

V gene: TRBV5-5
J gene: TRBJ2-1
D gene: TRBD2
clone size: many
CDR3 DNA: TGTGCCAGCAGCTTGCGACTAGCGGACTACAATGAGCAGTTCTTC
CDR3 protein: CASSLRLADYNEQFF

V gene: TRBV20-1
J gene: TRBJ2-3
D gene: TRBD1
clone size: few
CDR3 DNA: TGCAGTGCTATGGGACAGGGTGGGACAGATACGCAGTATTTT
CDR3 protein: CSAMGQGGTDTQYF

V gene: TRBV20-1
J gene: TRBJ1-1
D gene: -
clone size: -
CDR3 DNA: TGCAGTGCTAGAGATGGGGGGAACACTGAAGCTTTCTTT
CDR3 protein: CSARDGGNTEAFF

V gene: TRBV4-1
J gene: TRBJ2-7
D gene: -
clone size: few
CDR3 DNA: TGCGCCAGCAGCTCCAGGACGGATACCTACGAGCAGTACTTC
CDR3 protein: CASSSRTDTYEQYF

V gene: TRBV12-3/TRBV12-4
J gene: TRBJ1-2
D gene: -
clone size: -
CDR3 DNA: TGTGCCAGCAGTTTAGCGCAGAGACACTATGGCTACACCTTC
CDR3 protein: CASSLAQRHYGYTF

V gene: TRBV20-1
J gene: TRBJ2-3
D gene: -
clone size: few
CDR3 DNA: TGCAGTGCTAGAGAGGAGGGACGCAGTGGGGAGCAGTATTTT
CDR3 protein: CSAREEGRSGEQYF